The clone carrying this TCR beta chain was counted a few times. The input for sorted-subset replicate PCRs was about 0.2 ug DNA, 25,000 to 35,000 T cell genomes. Authors' analysis steps: Junction-only immunoSEQ data arrived without quality scores, meaning filtering differed. Clones were sequenced by immunoSEQ multiplex PCR, and TCRdb holds only the in-frame ones, with some missing. The DNA was the basis for D and trimming; V, J and clone size are from that table. The sample includes some 2,000,000 clones, approximately 94% seen only once; the top ten take approximately 0.13%. These data come from a study of shared clonotypes between healthy human individuals. Donors were healthy HIV-negative adults without recent acute infections or vaccinations. The source of this sequence is a man aged 18 to 30 in good health. The sample consisted of naive CD4+ T cells sorted from blood. Sample subset: CD45RA+ positively selected.

The DNA of the CDR3 is TGTGCCAGCATTCCTGACGGGACAGGCCTCTATGGCTACACCTTC. Amino acid sequence: CASIPDGTGLYGYTF. V and J are TRBV2 and TRBJ1-2, with 8 bases matching TRBD1. The CDR3 is 15 amino acids. CDR1 and CDR2 from the germline V gene are SNHLY and FYNNEI. Losses at the gene ends were 7 bases for V and 4 bases for J; bases not matched to a gene: 11.